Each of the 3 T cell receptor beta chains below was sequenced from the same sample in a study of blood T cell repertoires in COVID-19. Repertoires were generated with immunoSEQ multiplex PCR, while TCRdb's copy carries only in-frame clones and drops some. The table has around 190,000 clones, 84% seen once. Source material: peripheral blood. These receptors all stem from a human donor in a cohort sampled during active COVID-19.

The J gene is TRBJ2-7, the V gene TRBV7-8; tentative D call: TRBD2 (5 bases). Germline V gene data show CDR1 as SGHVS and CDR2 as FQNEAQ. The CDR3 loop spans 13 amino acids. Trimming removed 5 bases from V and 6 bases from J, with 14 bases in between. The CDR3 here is CASSPSGGGEQYF. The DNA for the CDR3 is TGTGCCAGCAGCCCCAGCGGAGGCGGCGAGCAGTACTTC.

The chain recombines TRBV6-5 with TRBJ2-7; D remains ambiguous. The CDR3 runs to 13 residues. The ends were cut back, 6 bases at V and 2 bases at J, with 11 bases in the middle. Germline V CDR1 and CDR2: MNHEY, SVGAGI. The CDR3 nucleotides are TGTGCCAGCAGCGCCTCGTCGGCCTACGAGCAGTACTTC. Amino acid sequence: CASSASSAYEQYF.

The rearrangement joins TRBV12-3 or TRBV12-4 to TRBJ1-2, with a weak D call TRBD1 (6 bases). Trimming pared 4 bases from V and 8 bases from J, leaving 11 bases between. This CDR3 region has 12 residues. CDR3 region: CASSSGARGYTF. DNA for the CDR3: TGTGCCAGCAGTTCAGGGGCTCGGGGCTACACCTTC.